Listed below are T cell receptor beta chains from one sample, sequenced in a study of blood T cell repertoires in COVID-19. The method was immunoSEQ multiplex PCR; TCRdb's version includes in-frame clones alone and lacks a portion of them. The table lists about 340,000 clones, around nine tenths of them singletons. The sample comprised peripheral blood. These receptors all come from a woman aged 18-29 years who had recovered from COVID-19. CDR3s include the opening cysteine and the closing phenylalanine or tryptophan. A D gene is named only where the DNA matches it firmly. Size tells how often a clone was seen (once, few, many) or the class of an expanded clone, and some rows leave it out.

D gene | J gene | V gene | clone size | CDR3 DNA | CDR3 protein
NA | TRBJ1-6 | TRBV9 | NA | TGTGCCAGCAGCGTAGCTACAGGGATTAATTCACCCCTCCACTTT | CASSVATGINSPLHF
TRBD1 | TRBJ1-4 | TRBV5-6 | NA | TGTGCCAGCAGCCCCGGGACAGGGGTGGATGAAAAACTGTTTTTT | CASSPGTGVDEKLFF
TRBD2 | TRBJ2-3 | TRBV9 | NA | TGTGCCAGCAGCGTAGAGGCTAGCGGGAGTGATACGCAGTATTTT | CASSVEASGSDTQYF
NA | TRBJ1-1 | TRBV27 | NA | TGTGCCAGCAGTTTTACAGGGAACCTTATGAACACTGAAGCTTTCTTT | CASSFTGNLMNTEAFF
NA | TRBJ1-1 | TRBV6-5 | NA | TGTGCCAGCAGCCAATCAGGTGCGGGAAGTTCTGAAGCTTTCTTT | CASSQSGAGSSEAFF
TRBD2 | TRBJ2-2 | TRBV11-2 | NA | TGTGCCAGCAGCTTAGGACTAGCGGGAAACACCGGGGAGCTGTTTTTT | CASSLGLAGNTGELFF
NA | TRBJ1-6 | TRBV4-3 | NA | TGCGCCAGCAGCCCCCCATCCGGCGGGCGAAATTCACCCCTCCACTTT | CASSPPSGGRNSPLHF
TRBD2 | TRBJ2-1 | TRBV5-6 | NA | TGTGCCAGCAGCTTGGTAGGCCATGGAGCGGGAGTCTATGAGCAGTTCTTC | CASSLVGHGAGVYEQFF
TRBD2 | TRBJ2-5 | TRBV6-2/TRBV6-3 | NA | TGTGCCAGCAGCCCGGTGGGACTAGCGGGATTAGGGACCCAGTACTTC | CASSPVGLAGLGTQYF
NA | TRBJ1-2 | TRBV11-3 | NA | TGTGCCAGCAGCTTAGTCCAGGGGAGGGATGGCTACACCTTC | CASSLVQGRDGYTF
TRBD1 | TRBJ1-3 | TRBV7-2 | NA | TGTGCCAGCAGCGTACAGGGGACGGCTGGAAACACCATATATTTT | CASSVQGTAGNTIYF
NA | TRBJ1-1 | TRBV7-8 | NA | TGTGCCAGCACCCAACGGACGGAGGTAGCTTTCTTT | CASTQRTEVAFF
TRBD1 | TRBJ1-2 | TRBV27 | NA | TGTGCCAGCAGTTCCCCGGCAGGGGGCATCTATGGCTACACCTTC | CASSSPAGGIYGYTF
TRBD1 | TRBJ1-2 | TRBV4-1 | NA | TGCGCCAGCAGCCAAGGGAAAGGGGGCGGAACGAACTATGGCTACACCTTC | CASSQGKGGGTNYGYTF
TRBD1 | TRBJ1-1 | TRBV7-9 | once | TGTGCCAGCAGCTATGGGACAGGTAACACTGAAGCTTTCTTT | CASSYGTGNTEAFF
NA | TRBJ1-6 | TRBV18 | NA | TGTGCCAGCTCATCAGGGGCAAAGAATTCACCCCTCCACTTT | CASSSGAKNSPLHF
NA | TRBJ2-2 | TRBV11-2 | NA | TGTGCCAGCAGCCCACGGGGGGCGGGGGAGCTGTTTTTT | CASSPRGAGELFF
NA | TRBJ2-3 | TRBV12-2 | NA | TGTGCAAGTCGCCCCCGTGCTAGCGGGGGGCCAGATACGCAGTATTTT | CASRPRASGGPDTQYF
NA | TRBJ2-3 | TRBV14 | NA | TGTGCCAGCAGCCAAGATTTGGCATCTACGCAGTATTTT | CASSQDLASTQYF
NA | TRBJ2-1 | TRBV4-1 | once | TGCGCCAGCAGCCAAGCCAATCTCGGGGTCAATGAGCAGTTCTTC | CASSQANLGVNEQFF
TRBD2 | TRBJ2-1 | TRBV13 | once | TGTGCCAGCAGTCGCGGGAGTAGCTCCTACAATGAGCAGTTCTTC | CASSRGSSSYNEQFF
NA | TRBJ1-2 | TRBV6-5 | once | TGTGCCAGCAGTCGGACGACCCAGGGTAAAGGTGGCTACACCTTC | CASSRTTQGKGGYTF
NA | TRBJ2-1 | TRBV5-4 | once | TGTGCCAGCAGCTTGGTAGCGCTTGCCTACAATGAGCAGTTCTTC | CASSLVALAYNEQFF
NA | TRBJ1-1 | TRBV29-1 | NA | TGCAGCGTTGAAGATAAACTAGGGCACACTGAAGCTTTCTTT | CSVEDKLGHTEAFF
TRBD2 | TRBJ2-1 | TRBV10-3 | NA | TGTGCCATCAGTGAGTCGGGACTAGCGGGCGATGAGCAGTTCTTC | CAISESGLAGDEQFF
NA | TRBJ1-2 | TRBV4-3 | NA | TGCGCCAGCAGCCTAGAGGGCAAGATTGGCTACACCTTC | CASSLEGKIGYTF
NA | TRBJ2-5 | TRBV5-1 | NA | TGCGCCAGCAGCTTGGCCACTGCGGAGACCCAGTACTTC | CASSLATAETQYF
TRBD1 | TRBJ1-4 | TRBV28 | NA | TGTGCCAGCATAGGGTCGGACAGGAGGCCTGAAAAACTGTTTTTT | CASIGSDRRPEKLFF
NA | TRBJ1-5 | TRBV6-5 | NA | TGTGCCAGCAGTATCCGGGGAGCAAATCAGCCCCAGCATTTT | CASSIRGANQPQHF
NA | TRBJ2-1 | TRBV15 | NA | TGTGCCACCAGCATAAAATCTGAGCAGTTCTTC | CATSIKSEQFF
TRBD1 | TRBJ2-5 | TRBV10-3 | NA | TGTGCCACCTACGGGACAGGGCAAGAGACCCAGTACTTC | CATYGTGQETQYF
NA | TRBJ1-1 | TRBV7-9 | NA | TGTGCCAGCAGCATCTCCTGGACAGCGCCAAGGGCCACTGAAGCTTTCTTT | CASSISWTAPRATEAFF
TRBD2 | TRBJ2-3 | TRBV3-1/TRBV3-2 | NA | TGTGCCAGCAGCCCCGGACTAGCGGGAGATCGGTATTTT | CASSPGLAGDRYF
TRBD2 | TRBJ2-3 | TRBV7-9 | NA | TGTGCCAGCAGCTTACCTGGGGACTACAGCACAGATACGCAGTATTTT | CASSLPGDYSTDTQYF
TRBD2 | TRBJ2-1 | TRBV15 | NA | TGTGCCACCAGCAGAGATCTTACTAGCGCATACAATGAGCAGTTCTTC | CATSRDLTSAYNEQFF
TRBD2 | TRBJ2-1 | TRBV7-7 | NA | TGTGCCAGCAGCTTGGCCGGGACTAGCGGGAGTAGTGAGCAGTTCTTC | CASSLAGTSGSSEQFF
NA | TRBJ2-5 | TRBV6-2/TRBV6-3 | NA | TGTGCCAGCAGTCAGGGTTTGGGGGAGACCCAGTACTTC | CASSQGLGETQYF
NA | TRBJ1-1 | TRBV30 | NA | TGTGCCTGGGCGGCTCGGGGAAACACTGAAGCTTTCTTT | CAWAARGNTEAFF
NA | TRBJ1-3 | TRBV6-1 | NA | TGTGCCAGCAGTGAAGGGAGAGGGCTCTCTGGAAACACCATATATTTT | CASSEGRGLSGNTIYF
TRBD2 | TRBJ2-1 | TRBV29-1 | NA | TGCAGCGTCGTAGCGGGAGGGCTAAATGAGCAGTTCTTC | CSVVAGGLNEQFF
NA | TRBJ1-6 | TRBV27 | NA | TGTGCCAGCAGCCCCCAGGGGATAGGGAATTCACCCCTCCACTTT | CASSPQGIGNSPLHF